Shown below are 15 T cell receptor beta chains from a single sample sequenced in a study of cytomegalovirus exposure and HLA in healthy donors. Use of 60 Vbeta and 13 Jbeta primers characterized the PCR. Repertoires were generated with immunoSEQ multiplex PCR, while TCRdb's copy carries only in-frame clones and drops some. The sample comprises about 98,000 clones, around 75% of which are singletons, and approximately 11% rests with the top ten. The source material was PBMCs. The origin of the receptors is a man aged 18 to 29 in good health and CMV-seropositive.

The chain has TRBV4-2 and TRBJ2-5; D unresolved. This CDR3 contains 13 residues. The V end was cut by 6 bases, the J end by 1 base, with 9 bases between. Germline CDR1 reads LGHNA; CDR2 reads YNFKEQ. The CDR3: CASSPNSQETQYF. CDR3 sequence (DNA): TGTGCCAGCAGTCCTAATTCCCAAGAGACCCAGTACTTC.

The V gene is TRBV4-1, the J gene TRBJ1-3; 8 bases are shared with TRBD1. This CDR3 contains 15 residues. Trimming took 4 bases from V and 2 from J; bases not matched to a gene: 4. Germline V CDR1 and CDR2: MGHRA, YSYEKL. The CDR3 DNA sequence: TGCGCCAGCAGCCTCCGGACAGGGACTGGAAACACCATATATTTT. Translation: CASSLRTGTGNTIYF.

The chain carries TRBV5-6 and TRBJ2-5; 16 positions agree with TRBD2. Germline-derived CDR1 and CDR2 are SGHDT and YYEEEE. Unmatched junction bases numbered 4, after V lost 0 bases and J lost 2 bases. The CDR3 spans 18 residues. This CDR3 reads CASSLGPGLAGGQETQYF. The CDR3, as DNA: TGTGCCAGCAGCTTGGGGCCGGGACTAGCGGGGGGGCAAGAGACCCAGTACTTC.

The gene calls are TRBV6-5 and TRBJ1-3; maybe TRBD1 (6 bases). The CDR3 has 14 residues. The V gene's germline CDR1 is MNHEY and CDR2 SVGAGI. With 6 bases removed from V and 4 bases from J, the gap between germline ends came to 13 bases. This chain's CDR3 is CASRQTGWGNTIYF. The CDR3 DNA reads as TGTGCCAGCAGGCAAACAGGGTGGGGAAACACCATATATTTT.

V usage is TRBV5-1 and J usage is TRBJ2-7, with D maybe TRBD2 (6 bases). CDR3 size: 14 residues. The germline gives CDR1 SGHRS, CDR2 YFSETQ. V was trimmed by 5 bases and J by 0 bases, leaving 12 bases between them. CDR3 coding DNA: TGCGCCAGCAGACAAGACGGGAGCTCCTACGAGCAGTACTTC. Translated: CASRQDGSSYEQYF.

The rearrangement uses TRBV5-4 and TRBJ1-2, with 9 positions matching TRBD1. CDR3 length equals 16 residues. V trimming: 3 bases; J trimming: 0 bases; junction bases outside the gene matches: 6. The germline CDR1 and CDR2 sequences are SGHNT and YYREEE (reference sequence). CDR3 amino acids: CASSYRDRVANYGYTF. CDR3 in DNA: TGTGCCAGCAGCTACCGGGACAGGGTGGCTAACTATGGCTACACCTTC.

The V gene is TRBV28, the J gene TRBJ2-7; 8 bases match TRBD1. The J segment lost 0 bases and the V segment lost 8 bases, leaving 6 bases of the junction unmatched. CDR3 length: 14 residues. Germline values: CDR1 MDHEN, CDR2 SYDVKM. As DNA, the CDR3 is TGTGCCAGCGGCAACAGGGGGAGCTCCTACGAGCAGTACTTC. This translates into CASGNRGSSYEQYF. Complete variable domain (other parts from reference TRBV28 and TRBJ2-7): DVKVTQSSRYLVKRTGEKVFLECVQDMDHENMFWYRQDPGLGLRLIYFSYDVKMKEKGDIPEGYSVSREKKERFSLILESASTNQTSMYLCASGNRGSSYEQYFGPGTRLTVT.

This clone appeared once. The CDR3 region is CASKVRRDSYEQYF. The DNA for the CDR3 is TGTGCCAGCAAGGTGCGGCGGGACTCCTACGAGCAGTACTTC. V usage is TRBV13 and J usage is TRBJ2-7; TRBD2 might be the D (6 bases). V lost 7 bases, J lost 0 bases, and 13 bases lay in between. Germline CDR1 and CDR2: PRHDT and FYEKMQ (reference sequence). This CDR3 is built from 14 residues.

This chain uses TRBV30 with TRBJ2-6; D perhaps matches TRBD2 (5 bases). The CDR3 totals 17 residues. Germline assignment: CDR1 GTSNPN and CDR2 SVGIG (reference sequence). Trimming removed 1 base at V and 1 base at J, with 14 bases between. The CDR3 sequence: CAWSGGSVFSGANVLTF. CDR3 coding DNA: TGTGCCTGGAGTGGGGGTAGCGTTTTTTCTGGGGCCAACGTCCTGACTTTC.

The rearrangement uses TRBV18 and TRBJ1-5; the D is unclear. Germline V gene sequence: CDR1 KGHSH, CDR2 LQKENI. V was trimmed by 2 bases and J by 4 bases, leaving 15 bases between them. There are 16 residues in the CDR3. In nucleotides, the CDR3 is TGTGCCAGCTCACCATCGGCGGGTGCCAAAAATCAGCCCCAGCATTTT. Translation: CASSPSAGAKNQPQHF.

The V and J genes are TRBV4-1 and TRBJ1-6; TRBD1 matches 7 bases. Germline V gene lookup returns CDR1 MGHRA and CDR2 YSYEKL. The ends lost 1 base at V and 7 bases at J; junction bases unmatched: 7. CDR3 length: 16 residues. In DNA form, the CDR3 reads TGCGCCAGCAGCCAAGGTCTCTGGGACAGCAATTCACCCCTCCACTTT. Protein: CASSQGLWDSNSPLHF.

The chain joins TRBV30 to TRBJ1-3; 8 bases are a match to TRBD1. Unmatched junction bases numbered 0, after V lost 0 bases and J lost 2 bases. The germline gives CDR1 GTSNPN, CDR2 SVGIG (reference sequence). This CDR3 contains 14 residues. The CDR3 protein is CAWSVQGAGNTIYF. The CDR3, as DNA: TGTGCCTGGAGTGTACAGGGGGCTGGAAACACCATATATTTT.

The CDR3 here is CASGLTALGEQFF. The CDR3 nucleotides are TGTGCCTCTGGCTTGACTGCCCTAGGAGAGCAGTTCTTC. The chain couples TRBV19 to TRBJ2-1; D is unresolved. The CDR3 extends over 13 amino acids. Per germline, CDR1 LNHDA and CDR2 SQIVND (reference sequence). Trimming removed 11 bases from V and 10 bases from J, with 21 bases in between.

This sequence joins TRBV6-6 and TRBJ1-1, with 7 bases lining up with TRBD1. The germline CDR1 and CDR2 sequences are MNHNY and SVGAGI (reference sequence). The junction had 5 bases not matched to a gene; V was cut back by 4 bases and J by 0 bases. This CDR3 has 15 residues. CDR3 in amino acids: CASSFRDSMNTEAFF. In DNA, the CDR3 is TGTGCCAGCAGTTTCCGGGACAGCATGAACACTGAAGCTTTCTTT.

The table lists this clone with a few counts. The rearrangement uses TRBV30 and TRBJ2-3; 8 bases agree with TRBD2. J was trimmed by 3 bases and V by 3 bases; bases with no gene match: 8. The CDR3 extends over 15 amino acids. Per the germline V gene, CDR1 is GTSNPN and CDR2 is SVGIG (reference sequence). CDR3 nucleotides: TGTGCCTGGAGCGCCGGGGTAGCGGGGACAGATACGCAGTATTTT. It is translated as CAWSAGVAGTDTQYF.